These 23 T cell receptor beta chains came from one sample sequenced in a study of regulatory T cells in long-lasting Graves disease. Noted time point: persistent/refractory GD, antithyroid drugs over 5 years with positive TRAb. Construction of the TCR library relied on RNA isolated from PBMCs. CDR3 regions were amplified by Arm-PCR using iRepertoire HTBI primers to build TCR beta libraries. TCRdb processed the multiplex PCR reads anew with MiXCR; each CDR3 protein has one entry. Among 430,000 or so distinct CDR3 sequences, 21% were seen once, and the ten largest hold 14%. The sample consisted of peripheral blood mononuclear cells (PBMCs), taken when the disease was refractory, from a patient treated with antithyroid drugs. Receptors were obtained from a female donor with Graves disease.

This clonotype showed up just a few times. The J gene is TRBJ2-3, the V gene TRBV20-1; 11 nucleotides line up with TRBD2. CDR1 and CDR2 (germline): DFQATT, SNEGSKA (reference sequence). The CDR3 contains 16 residues. The V and J ends lost 2 bases and 4 bases, in that order; junction bases with no gene match: 8. CDR3 sequence (DNA): TGCAGTGCTAGATCCGTACTAGCGGGAGATCCAGATACGCAGTATTTT. Residues: CSARSVLAGDPDTQYF.

This clonotype was recorded at least ten times. The chain carries TRBV20-1 and TRBJ2-7; D uncertain. The V end lost 3 bases, the J end lost 2 bases, and 8 bases lay between the germline ends. This CDR3 is built from 12 residues. Germline values: CDR1 DFQATT, CDR2 SNEGSKA (reference sequence). The DNA of the CDR3 is TGCAGTGCTAGCGGGCTGACCTACGAGCAGTACTTC. Residues: CSASGLTYEQYF.

This clonotype was seen only once. J is TRBJ1-2 and V is TRBV6-2 or TRBV6-3; D gene ambiguous. CDR1 is MNHEY and CDR2 is SVGEGT in the germline V gene. The V end lost 7 bases, the J end lost 3 bases, and 18 bases lay between the germline ends. The CDR3 spans 15 residues. This chain's CDR3 is CASKARVRTHYGYTF. CDR3 nucleotides: TGTGCCAGCAAAGCGCGGGTGAGGACCCACTATGGCTACACCTTC.

V gene TRBV18 combines with J gene TRBJ2-1; 7 bases are shared with TRBD2. V shed 2 bases and J 1 base; nucleotides not matched to a gene: 11. Germline V gives CDR1 KGHSH, CDR2 LQKENI. The CDR3 has 18 residues. CDR3: CASSPTGLTTPSYNEQFF. CDR3 nucleotides: TGTGCCAGCTCACCAACGGGACTAACTACCCCTTCCTACAATGAGCAGTTCTTC.

This clonotype appeared many times. This chain connects TRBV11-2 to TRBJ2-5, with 9 nucleotides matching TRBD1. The germline V gene encodes CDR1 SGHAT and CDR2 FQNNGV. The CDR3 has 14 amino acids. V was clipped by 5 bases and J by 5 bases; unmatched bases: 6. CDR3 residues: CASSRTGGFETQYF. CDR3 nucleotide sequence: TGTGCCAGCAGCCGAACAGGGGGCTTTGAGACCCAGTACTTC.

Many counts were recorded for this clonotype. This chain links TRBV20-1 with TRBJ1-6; D call uncertain. This CDR3 contains 13 residues. Trimming shortened V by 0 bases and J by 8 bases, and 8 bases separated the two germline ends. From germline, CDR1 is DFQATT and CDR2 SNEGSKA (reference sequence). The CDR3 protein is CSARDPSDSPLHF. CDR3 DNA: TGCAGTGCTAGAGATCCCAGCGATTCACCCCTCCACTTT.

This clonotype was counted once. A much larger clone sits a single nucleotide away, making a read error possible. CDR3 nucleotides: TGTGCCAGCATGACGTGGGGGGGTATTGAAAAACTGTTTTTT. Translation gives CASMTWGGIEKLFF. The chain is built from TRBV27 and TRBJ1-4, with a possible D match to TRBD1 (5 bases). CDR3 length: 14 residues. The ends were cut back, 7 bases at V and 7 bases at J, with 16 bases in the middle. CDR1 and CDR2 (germline): MNHEY, SMNVEV (reference sequence).

Many counts were recorded for this clonotype. The chain joins TRBV30 to TRBJ1-2, with TRBD1 matching 7 bases. Germline values: CDR1 GTSNPN, CDR2 SVGIG (reference sequence). The V gene end was trimmed by 4 bases and the J gene end by 3 bases; junction bases not matched to a gene: 14. There are 16 residues in the CDR3. CDR3 region: CAWNFEGGGRYYGYTF. Written as DNA, the CDR3 is TGTGCCTGGAACTTTGAAGGGGGCGGTCGGTACTATGGCTACACCTTC. Looking up the rest from reference TRBV30 and TRBJ1-2 gives the full variable domain: SQTIHQWPATLVQPVGSPLSLECTVEGTSNPNLYWYRQAAGRGLQLLFYSVGIGQISSEVPQNLSASRPQDRQFILSSKKLLLSDSGFYLCAWNFEGGGRYYGYTFGSGTRLTVV.

V gene TRBV29-1 combines with J gene TRBJ1-2; TRBD1 aligns across 8 bases. Germline trimming cut 6 bases from V and 8 bases from J; bases unmatched to any gene: 8. From germline, CDR1 is SQVTM and CDR2 ANQGSEA. The CDR3 has 12 amino acids. CDR3: CSVVDRDTGYTF. CDR3 DNA sequence: TGCAGCGTGGTGGACAGGGACACAGGCTACACCTTC.

This clonotype has just a few counts. The genes are TRBV3-1 and TRBJ2-7, with 8 bases identical to TRBD1. J lost 6 bases, V lost 1 base, and 5 bases had no gene match. The germline V gene encodes CDR1 LGHDT and CDR2 YNNKEL (reference sequence). CDR3 size: 14 residues. CDR3 region: CASSQGDRGGEQYF. CDR3 bases: TGTGCCAGCAGCCAAGGTGACAGGGGAGGCGAGCAGTACTTC.

This clonotype was recorded at least ten times. V gene TRBV19 combines with J gene TRBJ2-5; D remains unclear. V lost 5 bases and J 2 bases, leaving 9 bases between the germline ends. Looked up from germline, CDR1 is LNHDA and CDR2 is SQIVND (reference sequence). This CDR3 has 13 residues. The CDR3 DNA follows: TGTGCCAGTAGTGACGGCACTCAAGAGACCCAGTACTTC. This encodes CASSDGTQETQYF.

This clonotype was counted ten times or more. The chain couples TRBV6-1 to TRBJ2-2, with D uncertain. The germline V gene has CDR1 MNHNS and CDR2 SASEGT. Trimming removed 7 bases at V and 3 bases at J, with 6 bases between. The CDR3 spans 12 residues. The CDR3 sequence: CASISDTGELFF. The CDR3 nucleotides are TGTGCCAGCATATCGGACACCGGGGAGCTGTTTTTT.

The V and J genes are TRBV11-2 and TRBJ2-7; 10 bases are a match to TRBD1. Germline assignment: CDR1 SGHAT and CDR2 FQNNGV. V shed 3 bases and J 1 base; nucleotides not matched to a gene: 18. This CDR3 has 20 amino acids. The DNA of the CDR3 is TGTGCCAGCAGCTTTTGGCTTCGAGAGGACAGGGGGGCTTTTTCCTACGAGCAGTACTTC. It encodes CASSFWLREDRGAFSYEQYF.

The chain links TRBV7-9 to TRBJ2-5; 7 bases map to TRBD1. Germline loops: CDR1 SEHNR, CDR2 FQNEAQ (reference sequence). The CDR3 extends over 14 amino acids. V dropped 5 bases and J dropped 1; count of bases not matched to a gene: 4. DNA for the CDR3: TGTGCCAGCAGCCAATGGGACAGCCAAGAGACCCAGTACTTC. Protein: CASSQWDSQETQYF.

This clonotype was counted many times. This chain uses TRBV6-2 or TRBV6-3 with TRBJ1-2, with 7 bases lining up with TRBD1. The CDR3 consists of 15 residues. Losses at the gene ends were 4 bases for V and 1 base for J; bases not matched to a gene: 6. Germline lookup yields CDR1 MNHEY and CDR2 SVGEGT. The DNA for the CDR3 is TGTGCCAGCAGTTCGGGACAGCTACTTAACTATGGCTACACCTTC. Its translation: CASSSGQLLNYGYTF.

CDR3 region: CASSPAFPFGEQYF. CDR3 nucleotide sequence: TGTGCCAGCAGTCCTGCCTTCCCTTTTGGCGAGCAGTACTTC. This sequence joins TRBV3-1 and TRBJ2-7; D not certain. The CDR3 totals 14 residues. CDR1 LGHDT and CDR2 YNNKEL come from the germline V gene (reference sequence). V was trimmed by 6 bases and J by 6 bases, leaving 18 bases between them.

In this sample, this clonotype turned up a few times. The rearrangement joins TRBV3-1 to TRBJ1-1, with 7 bases fitting TRBD1. Germline V gives CDR1 LGHDT, CDR2 YNNKEL (reference sequence). The length of the CDR3 is 15 residues. V gave up 0 bases and J gave up 4 bases; unmatched junction bases: 5. In DNA, the CDR3 is TGTGCCAGCAGCCAAGATCCCCAGGGGGGCACTGAAGCTTTCTTT. It translates to CASSQDPQGGTEAFF.

Ten or more counts support this clonotype. This chain joins TRBV19 and TRBJ1-1; tentatively, D is TRBD1 (6 bases). The CDR3 is made up of 13 amino acids. From germline, CDR1 is LNHDA and CDR2 SQIVND (reference sequence). Trimming cost V 8 bases and J 5 bases, with 15 bases left between them. The CDR3 sequence is CASSKRGETEAFF. CDR3 DNA sequence: TGTGCCAGTTCGAAGAGGGGGGAAACTGAAGCTTTCTTT.

V is TRBV6-2 or TRBV6-3 and J is TRBJ2-3, with 8 nucleotides matching TRBD2. The CDR3 extends over 15 amino acids. J gave up 0 bases and V 7 bases, and 6 bases lay outside the gene matches. Germline V lookup: CDR1 MNHEY, CDR2 SVGEGT. CDR3 DNA sequence: TGTGCCAGCAACGGGAGGGCCGTTAGCACAGATACGCAGTATTTT. Its protein product is CASNGRAVSTDTQYF.

To note about this clonotype: Given a much more abundant clone one base away, this may be a read error. The J gene is TRBJ2-2, the V gene TRBV9, with 9 bases that match TRBD2. CDR1 is SGDLS, CDR2 YYNGEE, per germline. This CDR3 is 15 amino acids long. Trimming removed 2 bases from V and 1 base from J; junction bases left unmatched: 0. The CDR3 bases are TGTGCCAGCAGCGTGACTAGCGGGAACACCGGGGAGCTGTTTTTT. As protein: CASSVTSGNTGELFF. The full variable domain, its missing parts supplied by reference TRBV9 and TRBJ2-2, is DSGVTQTPKHLITATGQRVTLRCSPRSGDLSVYWYQQSLDQGLQFLIQYYNGEERAKGNILERFSAQQFPDLHSELNLSSLELGDSALYFCASSVTSGNTGELFFGEGSRLTVL.

A few counts support this clonotype. The chain has TRBV7-2 and TRBJ1-1, with a possible D match to TRBD1 (5 bases). Trimming removed 5 bases from V and 2 bases from J, with 18 bases in between. The germline gives CDR1 SGHTA, CDR2 FQGNSA. CDR3 length: 16 amino acids. Here the CDR3 DNA reads TGTGCCAGCAGCCACCCTAAGGAGGGGATAAACACTGAAGCTTTCTTT. Amino acids: CASSHPKEGINTEAFF.

V usage is TRBV6-1 and J usage is TRBJ2-7, with 9 nucleotides matching TRBD1. Trimming cost V 5 bases and J 1 base; bases outside gene matches: 6. CDR1 is MNHNS and CDR2 is SASEGT in the germline V gene. CDR3 size: 15 residues. CDR3 bases: TGTGCCAGCAGTACCCGAGGGACAGGGTCCTACGAGCAGTACTTC. Protein: CASSTRGTGSYEQYF.

The V and J genes are TRBV20-1 and TRBJ2-4; 11 bases map to TRBD2. The length of the CDR3 is 16 residues. V trimming: 4 bases; J trimming: 2 bases; junction bases outside the gene matches: 7. Germline CDR1 DFQATT, CDR2 SNEGSKA (reference sequence). The CDR3 coding sequence is TGCAGTGCTACCGATAGCGGGAGGGGAACCAAAAACATTCAGTACTTC. Amino acids: CSATDSGRGTKNIQYF.